A selection of T cell receptor beta chains follows, all from one sample in a study of cytomegalovirus exposure and HLA in healthy donors. Profiling relied on immunoSEQ multiplex PCR, and the TCRdb table lists in-frame clones only, not all of them. The sample contains about 160,000 clones, 80% of which appear only once. Sequences were obtained from PBMCs. These receptor sequences come from a man aged 30 to 39 in good health and CMV-seronegative. The CDR3 runs from the conserved cysteine through the conserved F or W. Fields, in order: V gene, clone size, J gene, D gene, CDR3 DNA, CDR3 protein. A D gene is named only where the DNA matches it firmly. The listing skips clone size in some rows; elsewhere it reads once, few, many or a size class.

V gene: TRBV7-2
clone size: .
J gene: TRBJ2-7
D gene: TRBD1
CDR3 DNA: TGTGCCAGCAGCTTAAGGGTGGTCAGGGGGCGAGAGCAGTACTTC
CDR3 protein: CASSLRVVRGREQYF

V gene: TRBV4-3
clone size: .
J gene: TRBJ2-1
D gene: TRBD2
CDR3 DNA: TGCGCCAGCAGCCACCAACTAGCGATAGATTACAATGAGCAGTTCTTC
CDR3 protein: CASSHQLAIDYNEQFF

V gene: TRBV5-4
clone size: .
J gene: TRBJ2-1
D gene: TRBD2
CDR3 DNA: TGTGCCAGCAGCTTGGCCACAACTAGCGGAGCGGGGCAGTTCTTC
CDR3 protein: CASSLATTSGAGQFF

V gene: TRBV6-1
clone size: .
J gene: TRBJ2-1
D gene: TRBD2
CDR3 DNA: TGTGCCAGCGAATGGCGGGAGGGGTACAATGAGCAGTTCTTC
CDR3 protein: CASEWREGYNEQFF

V gene: TRBV4-1
clone size: .
J gene: TRBJ1-4
D gene: TRBD1
CDR3 DNA: TGCGCCAGCAGCCACTTCGCTCGGACAGGGGGCTCGGCAACTAATGAAAAACTGTTTTTT
CDR3 protein: CASSHFARTGGSATNEKLFF

V gene: TRBV5-4
clone size: .
J gene: TRBJ2-5
D gene: .
CDR3 DNA: TGTGCCAGCAGCCTCCGGGACTCTCGAGAGACCCAGTACTTC
CDR3 protein: CASSLRDSRETQYF

V gene: TRBV11-3
clone size: .
J gene: TRBJ2-1
D gene: .
CDR3 DNA: TGTGCCAGCAGCTTAGATCGCGGGTCCTACAATGAGCAGTTCTTC
CDR3 protein: CASSLDRGSYNEQFF

V gene: TRBV5-1
clone size: .
J gene: TRBJ2-5
D gene: .
CDR3 DNA: TGCGCCAGCAGCCTTTACCAAGAGACCCAGTACTTC
CDR3 protein: CASSLYQETQYF

V gene: TRBV9
clone size: few
J gene: TRBJ2-1
D gene: .
CDR3 DNA: TGTGCCAGCAGTGTTAGCGGTTACAATGAGCAGTTCTTC
CDR3 protein: CASSVSGYNEQFF

V gene: TRBV5-1
clone size: .
J gene: TRBJ1-4
D gene: TRBD1
CDR3 DNA: TGCGCCAGCAGTTCACAGGGGGCGCTTGAAAAACTGTTTTTT
CDR3 protein: CASSSQGALEKLFF

V gene: TRBV9
clone size: .
J gene: TRBJ2-1
D gene: TRBD2
CDR3 DNA: TGTGCCGGCAGCGTAGCGGGGAGAGCGGGAGGGAACAATGAGCAGTTCTTC
CDR3 protein: CAGSVAGRAGGNNEQFF

V gene: TRBV30
clone size: few
J gene: TRBJ2-7
D gene: TRBD2
CDR3 DNA: TGTGCCTGGGCTAGCGGGGGGCCCTTCTACGAGCAGTACTTC
CDR3 protein: CAWASGGPFYEQYF

V gene: TRBV11-3
clone size: few
J gene: TRBJ2-7
D gene: TRBD1
CDR3 DNA: TGTGCCAGCAGCCCCGGGACAGGTCGATACGAGCAGTACTTC
CDR3 protein: CASSPGTGRYEQYF

V gene: TRBV7-3
clone size: .
J gene: TRBJ1-1
D gene: TRBD1
CDR3 DNA: TGTGCCAGCAGCCTCCAGGGGGCTGGCACTGAAGCTTTCTTT
CDR3 protein: CASSLQGAGTEAFF

V gene: TRBV28
clone size: .
J gene: TRBJ2-1
D gene: TRBD2
CDR3 DNA: TGTGCCAGCAGCAGCGGGAGCTGGGCACAGTTCTTC
CDR3 protein: CASSSGSWAQFF

V gene: TRBV6-6
clone size: .
J gene: TRBJ2-1
D gene: TRBD2
CDR3 DNA: TGTGCCAGCAGTTACTCGGCTAGCGGGAACTACAATGAGCAGTTCTTC
CDR3 protein: CASSYSASGNYNEQFF

V gene: TRBV4-1
clone size: .
J gene: TRBJ1-2
D gene: .
CDR3 DNA: TGCGCCAGCAGCCCTAATAATAAACGGGGGGACTATGGCTACACCTTC
CDR3 protein: CASSPNNKRGDYGYTF

V gene: TRBV5-6
clone size: .
J gene: TRBJ2-3
D gene: TRBD2
CDR3 DNA: TGTGCCAGCAGCCTGGAGGGTAGCGGGGTGCTCACAGATACGCAGTATTTT
CDR3 protein: CASSLEGSGVLTDTQYF

V gene: TRBV19
clone size: .
J gene: TRBJ1-1
D gene: .
CDR3 DNA: TGTGCCAGTAGTACCCTCTTGTTGGAGGGGACTGAAGCTTTCTTT
CDR3 protein: CASSTLLLEGTEAFF

V gene: TRBV5-4
clone size: few
J gene: TRBJ1-2
D gene: .
CDR3 DNA: TGTGCCAGCAGTCGGGGGATACAAGGCTATGGCTACACCTTC
CDR3 protein: CASSRGIQGYGYTF

V gene: TRBV19
clone size: .
J gene: TRBJ2-1
D gene: TRBD2
CDR3 DNA: TGTGCCAGTAGGAGGGACGGGACTAGCGGGGGCCCGAGAGAGCAGTTCTTC
CDR3 protein: CASRRDGTSGGPREQFF

V gene: TRBV6-5
clone size: .
J gene: TRBJ2-7
D gene: TRBD1
CDR3 DNA: TGTGCCAGCAGTTACTCTCCAGGGGGCTACGAGCAGTACTTC
CDR3 protein: CASSYSPGGYEQYF

V gene: TRBV6-5
clone size: .
J gene: TRBJ2-7
D gene: TRBD1
CDR3 DNA: TGTGCCAGCAGTCGACAGGGTTCCTCCTACGAGCAGTACTTC
CDR3 protein: CASSRQGSSYEQYF

V gene: TRBV2
clone size: once
J gene: TRBJ1-5
D gene: .
CDR3 DNA: TGTGCCAGCACCTCGGCGGGGTATAGCAATCAGCCCCAGCATTTT
CDR3 protein: CASTSAGYSNQPQHF

V gene: TRBV7-2
clone size: few
J gene: TRBJ2-7
D gene: .
CDR3 DNA: TGTGCCAGCAGCTTAGAACAGGGCTACGAGCAGTACTTC
CDR3 protein: CASSLEQGYEQYF

V gene: TRBV2
clone size: .
J gene: TRBJ2-5
D gene: TRBD1
CDR3 DNA: TGTGCCACCAGACAGGGGACTCAAGAGACCCAGTACTTC
CDR3 protein: CATRQGTQETQYF

V gene: TRBV7-3
clone size: .
J gene: TRBJ1-2
D gene: .
CDR3 DNA: TGTGCCAGCAGACGACGGGCAGGGGTAGGGGATGGCTACACCTTC
CDR3 protein: CASRRRAGVGDGYTF

V gene: TRBV5-6
clone size: .
J gene: TRBJ2-2
D gene: TRBD2
CDR3 DNA: TGTGCCAGCAGCTTGTTCGCTAGCGGGGAGACCGGGGAGCTGTTTTTT
CDR3 protein: CASSLFASGETGELFF

V gene: TRBV19
clone size: few
J gene: TRBJ2-7
D gene: .
CDR3 DNA: TGTGCCAGTACTACAGCCGACGGTTCCTACGAGCAGTACTTC
CDR3 protein: CASTTADGSYEQYF

V gene: TRBV30
clone size: .
J gene: TRBJ1-6
D gene: .
CDR3 DNA: TGTGCCTGGAGTGGACAGTATAATTCACCCCTCCACTTT
CDR3 protein: CAWSGQYNSPLHF

V gene: TRBV15
clone size: .
J gene: TRBJ2-5
D gene: TRBD1
CDR3 DNA: TGTGCCACCAGCATCAGACAGGGGATCCGGGAGACCCAGTACTTC
CDR3 protein: CATSIRQGIRETQYF

V gene: TRBV28
clone size: .
J gene: TRBJ2-5
D gene: TRBD1
CDR3 DNA: TGTGCCAGCAGTTTCGGCAGGGGGCTACAAGAGACCCAGTACTTC
CDR3 protein: CASSFGRGLQETQYF

V gene: TRBV5-1
clone size: .
J gene: TRBJ1-1
D gene: .
CDR3 DNA: TGCGCCAGCAGTAGGTCTGGGCGTGAAGCTTTCTTT
CDR3 protein: CASSRSGREAFF

V gene: TRBV29-1
clone size: .
J gene: TRBJ1-1
D gene: TRBD1
CDR3 DNA: TGCAGCGCCGGGACAGTTGAAGCTTTCTTT
CDR3 protein: CSAGTVEAFF

V gene: TRBV4-2
clone size: .
J gene: TRBJ1-3
D gene: .
CDR3 DNA: TGTGCCAGCAGCCAAGAAGCCTTTGGGACACCCTCAGGAAACACCATATATTTT
CDR3 protein: CASSQEAFGTPSGNTIYF

V gene: TRBV7-8
clone size: .
J gene: TRBJ1-1
D gene: TRBD1
CDR3 DNA: TGTGCCAGCAGCTCACTGGACAGGGGGATTGAAGCTTTCTTT
CDR3 protein: CASSSLDRGIEAFF

V gene: TRBV7-2
clone size: .
J gene: TRBJ2-7
D gene: .
CDR3 DNA: TGTGCCAGCAGCTTAGCCCTAGACAGACCCTACGAGCAGTACTTC
CDR3 protein: CASSLALDRPYEQYF

V gene: TRBV2
clone size: .
J gene: TRBJ1-1
D gene: .
CDR3 DNA: TGTGCCACCGCAGCGGGCACTGAAGCTTTCTTT
CDR3 protein: CATAAGTEAFF

V gene: TRBV5-1
clone size: .
J gene: TRBJ2-1
D gene: .
CDR3 DNA: TGCGCCAGCAGCTCTGCCATTGACAGGCACTACAATGAGCAGTTCTTC
CDR3 protein: CASSSAIDRHYNEQFF

V gene: TRBV4-2
clone size: few
J gene: TRBJ1-5
D gene: .
CDR3 DNA: TGTGCCAGCAGCCAAGGCTATAGCAATCAGCCCCAGCATTTT
CDR3 protein: CASSQGYSNQPQHF

V gene: TRBV7-9
clone size: .
J gene: TRBJ2-7
D gene: .
CDR3 DNA: TGTGCCAGCAGCGAACGCACAGGGTTTTCCTACGAGCAGTACTTC
CDR3 protein: CASSERTGFSYEQYF

V gene: TRBV28
clone size: once
J gene: TRBJ2-7
D gene: TRBD2
CDR3 DNA: TGTGCCAGCAGCCCCCCCCGGACTAGCGGGAGGTCCTACGAGCAGTACTTC
CDR3 protein: CASSPPRTSGRSYEQYF

V gene: TRBV7-2
clone size: .
J gene: TRBJ1-3
D gene: TRBD1
CDR3 DNA: TGTGCCAGCAGCCCGGACAGGGCATCCGGAAACACCATATATTTT
CDR3 protein: CASSPDRASGNTIYF

V gene: TRBV6-7
clone size: .
J gene: TRBJ2-7
D gene: TRBD2
CDR3 DNA: TGTGCCAGCAGTTCTTGGACTAGACACGAGCAGTACTTC
CDR3 protein: CASSSWTRHEQYF

V gene: TRBV6-5
clone size: .
J gene: TRBJ1-2
D gene: TRBD1
CDR3 DNA: TGTGCCAGCAGTCCCGGGACAGTCTATGGCTACACCTTC
CDR3 protein: CASSPGTVYGYTF